The T cell receptor beta chain described here comes from a study of T cells in Graves' hyperthyroidism and ophthalmopathy. This clonotype appeared many times. Antigen: not known. After removal of 1 base from V and 7 bases from J, the junction contained 3 bases not matched to a gene. This CDR3 is 15 amino acids long. Germline V gives CDR1 MNHNS, CDR2 SASEGT. Source material for PBMCs was less than 12 ml fresh peripheral blood. It was RNA transcripts that yielded the amplified TCR beta CDR3 regions. When the TCR CDR3 underwent first-round RT-PCR, the HTBI primer set was used. TCRdb recomputed calls from the multiplex PCR reads with MiXCR, one row per CDR3 protein. This table has 600,000 to 700,000 distinct CDR3 sequences, approximately 15% appearing once. General study results and limits: The model foresaw ophthalmopathy a median 6.5 months prior to onset.

The material sequenced was blood. The clonotype comes from a woman in her forties with Graves' ophthalmopathy. V gene TRBV6-1 combines with J gene TRBJ1-5, with 11 positions matching TRBD1. The CDR3 reads CASSEGTGGGQPQHF. CDR3 sequence (DNA): TGTGCCAGCAGTGAAGGGACAGGGGGCGGCCAGCCCCAGCATTTT.